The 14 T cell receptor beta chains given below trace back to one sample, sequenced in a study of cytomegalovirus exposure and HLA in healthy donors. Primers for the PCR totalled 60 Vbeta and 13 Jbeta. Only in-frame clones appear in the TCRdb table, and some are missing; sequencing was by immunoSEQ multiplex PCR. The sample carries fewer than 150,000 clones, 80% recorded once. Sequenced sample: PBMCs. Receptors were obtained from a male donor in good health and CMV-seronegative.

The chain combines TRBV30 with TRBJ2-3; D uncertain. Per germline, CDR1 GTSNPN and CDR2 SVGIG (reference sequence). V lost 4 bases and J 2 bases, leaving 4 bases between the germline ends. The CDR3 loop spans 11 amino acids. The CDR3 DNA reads TGTGCCTGGACCCTCACAGATACGCAGTATTTT. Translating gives CAWTLTDTQYF.

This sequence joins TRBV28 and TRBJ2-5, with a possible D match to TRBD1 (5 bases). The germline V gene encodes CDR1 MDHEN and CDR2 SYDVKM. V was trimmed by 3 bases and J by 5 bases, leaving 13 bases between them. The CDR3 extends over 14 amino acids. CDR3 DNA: TGTGCCAGCAGTTTGAGACAGCTTGGCGAGACCCAGTACTTC. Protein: CASSLRQLGETQYF. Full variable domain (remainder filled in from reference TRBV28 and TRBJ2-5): DVKVTQSSRYLVKRTGEKVFLECVQDMDHENMFWYRQDPGLGLRLIYFSYDVKMKEKGDIPEGYSVSREKKERFSLILESASTNQTSMYLCASSLRQLGETQYFGPGTRLLVL.

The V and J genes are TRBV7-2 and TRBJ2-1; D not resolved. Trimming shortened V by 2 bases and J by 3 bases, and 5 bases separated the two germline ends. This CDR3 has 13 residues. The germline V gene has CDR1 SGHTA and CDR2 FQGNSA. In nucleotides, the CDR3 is TGTGCCAGCAGCTTAAACGGCTACAATGAGCAGTTCTTC. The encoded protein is CASSLNGYNEQFF. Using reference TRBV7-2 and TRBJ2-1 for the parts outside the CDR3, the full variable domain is GAGVSQSPSNKVTEKGKDVELRCDPISGHTALYWYRQSLGQGLEFLIYFQGNSAPDKSGLPSDRFSAERTGGSVSTLTIQRTQQEDSAVYLCASSLNGYNEQFFGPGTRLTVL.

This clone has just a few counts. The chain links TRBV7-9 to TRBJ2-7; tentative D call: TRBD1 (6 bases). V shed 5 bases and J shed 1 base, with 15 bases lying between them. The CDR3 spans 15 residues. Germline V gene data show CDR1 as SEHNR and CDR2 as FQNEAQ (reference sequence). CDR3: CASSARDTESYEQYF. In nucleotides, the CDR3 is TGTGCCAGCAGCGCCCGGGACACCGAATCCTACGAGCAGTACTTC.

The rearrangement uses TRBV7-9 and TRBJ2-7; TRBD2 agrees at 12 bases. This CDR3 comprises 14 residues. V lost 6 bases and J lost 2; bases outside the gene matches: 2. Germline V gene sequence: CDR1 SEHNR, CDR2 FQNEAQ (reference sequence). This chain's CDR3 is CASSPSGGAYEQYF. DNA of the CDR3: TGTGCCAGCAGTCCTAGCGGGGGGGCCTACGAGCAGTACTTC.

The CDR3 DNA is TGTGCCAGCTCTCTACAGGGGAGCACCGGGGAGCTGTTTTTT. Translating gives CASSLQGSTGELFF. V usage is TRBV18 and J usage is TRBJ2-2, with TRBD1 matching over 7 bases. From germline, CDR1 is KGHSH and CDR2 LQKENI. With V trimmed by 6 bases and J by 4 bases, 5 bases remained unmatched. The CDR3 has 14 residues.

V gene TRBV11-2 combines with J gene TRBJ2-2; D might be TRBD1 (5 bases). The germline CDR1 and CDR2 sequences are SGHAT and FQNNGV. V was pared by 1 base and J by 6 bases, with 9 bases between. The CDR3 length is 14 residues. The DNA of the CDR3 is TGTGCCAGCAGCTTAGTAATCAGGGCCGGGGAGCTGTTTTTT. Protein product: CASSLVIRAGELFF.

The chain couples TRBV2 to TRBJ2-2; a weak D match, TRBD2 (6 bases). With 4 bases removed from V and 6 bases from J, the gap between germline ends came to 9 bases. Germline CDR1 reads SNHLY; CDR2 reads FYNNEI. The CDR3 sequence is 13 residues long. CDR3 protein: CASSGEVSGELFF. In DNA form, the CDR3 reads TGTGCCAGCAGTGGGGAGGTGTCCGGGGAGCTGTTTTTT.

The CDR3 region has the DNA TGTGCCAGCAGTTACGCCGGGACAATTCAAGGCACTGAAGCTTTCTTT. Residues: CASSYAGTIQGTEAFF. This chain connects TRBV6-5 to TRBJ1-1, with TRBD1 as a possible D gene (6 bases). This CDR3 has 16 amino acids. Germline V gives CDR1 MNHEY, CDR2 SVGAGI. Trimming shortened V by 2 bases and J by 4 bases, and 17 bases separated the two germline ends.

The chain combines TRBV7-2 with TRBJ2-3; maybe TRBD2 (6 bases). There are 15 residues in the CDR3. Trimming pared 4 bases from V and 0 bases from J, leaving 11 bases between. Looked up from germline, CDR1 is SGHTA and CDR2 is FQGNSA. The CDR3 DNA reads TGTGCCAGCAGCTCGGACTACCAGAGCACAGATACGCAGTATTTT. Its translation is CASSSDYQSTDTQYF.

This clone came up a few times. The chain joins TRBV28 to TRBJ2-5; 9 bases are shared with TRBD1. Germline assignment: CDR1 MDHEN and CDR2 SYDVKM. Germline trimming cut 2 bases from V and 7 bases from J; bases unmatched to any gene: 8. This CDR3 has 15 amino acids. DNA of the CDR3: TGTGCCAGCAGTTTAGGGACAGGGAATTTTGGGACCCAGTACTTC. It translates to CASSLGTGNFGTQYF.

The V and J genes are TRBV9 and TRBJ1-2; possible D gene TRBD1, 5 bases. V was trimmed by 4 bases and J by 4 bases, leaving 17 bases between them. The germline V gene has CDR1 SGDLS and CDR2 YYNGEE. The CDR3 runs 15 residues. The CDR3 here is CASSPVGGTPYGYTF. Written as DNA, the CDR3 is TGTGCCAGCAGCCCCGTGGGGGGGACCCCCTATGGCTACACCTTC.

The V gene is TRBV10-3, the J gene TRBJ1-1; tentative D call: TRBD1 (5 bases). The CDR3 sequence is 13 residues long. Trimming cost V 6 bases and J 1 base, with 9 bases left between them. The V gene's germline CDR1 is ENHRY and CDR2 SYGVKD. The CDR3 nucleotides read TGTGCCATCAGAGAAGGACAGAACACTGAAGCTTTCTTT. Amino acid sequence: CAIREGQNTEAFF.

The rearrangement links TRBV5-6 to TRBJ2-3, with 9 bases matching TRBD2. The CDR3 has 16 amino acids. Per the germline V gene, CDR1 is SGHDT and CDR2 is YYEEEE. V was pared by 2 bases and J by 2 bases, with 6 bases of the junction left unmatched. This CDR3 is CASSFLGGGATDTQYF. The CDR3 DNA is TGTGCCAGCAGCTTTCTCGGCGGGGGGGCCACAGATACGCAGTATTTT.